Given below is one TCR beta chain in context. Its antigen is unidentified. The junction does not match germline at one end; this may be a read error. This sample stems from a study of blood T cells in healthy people across ages. Study conclusions and caveats: The study regarded diversity estimates from one million T cells as underestimates.

CDR3 length: 15 residues. The germline CDR1 and CDR2 sequences are SGDLS and YYNGEE. Next came a second PCR, run for roughly 6 to 11 cycles, which used a sample-barcoded 5' primer along with a J-beta primer mix. From the 5' RACE reads, TCRdb called clonotypes with MiXCR, one entry per CDR3 protein. The table lists 1.5 million to 2 million distinct CDR3 sequences, 28% of them singletons. The sample comprised blood. The TCR comes from a young woman in good health. The rearrangement links TRBV9 to TRBJ2-5, with 8 bases aligning to TRBD2. The CDR3 reads CASSRRTSPQETRFF. In nucleotides, the CDR3 is TGTGCCAGCAGCAGGCGGACTAGCCCCCAAGAGACCCGGTTCTTC.